The clone carrying this T cell receptor (beta chain) was seen only a few times. Its specificity is unknown. Germline V gives CDR1 MNHNS, CDR2 SASEGT. This CDR3 has 11 residues. Produced via immunoSEQ multiplex PCR; TCRdb's table is partial and in-frame only. The sample has about 41,000 clones, 95% seen once. This sample was included in a study of T cell clonotyping in hematopoietic cell transplantation. Study outcomes and limitations: Broader posttransplant TCR repertoire diversity was predicted by graft donor and pretransplant recipient Inverse Simpson Index values. Few recipient clonotypes overlapped donors; over 95% were de novo at given depth.

The V and J genes are TRBV6-1 and TRBJ1-4; no definite D call. The sequenced material came from peripheral blood mononuclear cells. The TCR originated in a man aged 25 to 40 in good health. Some clones in this sample may be carry-over from other donors' samples. CDR3 sequence (DNA): TGTGCGGTCCGGGGTAATGAAAAACTGTTTTTT. Its protein is CAVRGNEKLFF.